This T cell receptor beta chain derives from a study of response to subunit inactivated influenza vaccine. Overall study findings and caveats: Each seasonal influenza vaccination, the authors suggested, recruits few new T cells.

Each CDR3 protein gets one entry after TCRdb re-called the RT-PCR reads with MiXCR. The top ten hold approximately 2% of the sample, which has about 480,000 distinct CDR3 sequences, about 25% seen once. The V and J ends lost 5 bases and 7 bases, in that order; junction bases with no gene match: 16. Germline V gene sequence: CDR1 SGHTA, CDR2 FQGNSA. The CDR3 extends over 17 amino acids. Comment on this clonotype: Its antigen is unidentified.

Sequences were derived from CD4+ T cells sorted from PBMCs, sampled roughly 5 days after vaccination. V and J are TRBV7-2 and TRBJ2-1, with TRBD2 matching 8 bases. This receptor was taken from a man aged 45-65 years who received an inactivated influenza vaccine. CDR3 DNA: TGTGCCAGCAGCACAGGGAGCGGGAGAAGGATGGGGAATGAGCAGTTCTTC. This encodes CASSTGSGRRMGNEQFF.